Presented here are 22 T cell receptor beta chains from one specimen sequenced in a study of blood T cells in healthy people across ages (dated by TCRdb to between 2015 and 2016). Libraries were prepared through 5' RACE. The reads were generated on an Illumina HiSeq 2500. A second PCR of about 7 to 12 cycles was run with a J-beta primer mix and a sample-barcoded 5' primer. Through fastp at Q25 and MiXCR, TCRdb rebuilt clones from the public reads, retaining in-frame beta chains. For every CDR3 protein sequence, its rows merge into one entry that carries the most common genes and DNA. The sample table holds 580,000 or so distinct CDR3 sequences, of which about 45% were seen once. The ten biggest clones cover around 24% of the sample. The source material was blood. The origin of the receptors is an elderly man in good health.

The chain uses TRBV2 and TRBJ1-4; D is possibly TRBD1 (5 bases). This CDR3 is built from 14 residues. The germline gives CDR1 SNHLY, CDR2 FYNNEI. The V end was cut by 2 bases, the J end by 10 bases, with 14 bases between. CDR3 DNA sequence: TGTGCCAGCAGTGAACGGGAGGGGACGGGAAAACTGTTTTTT. It codes for CASSEREGTGKLFF.

The chain employs TRBV2 and TRBJ2-3; D is ambiguous. The CDR3 extends over 14 amino acids. The germline V gene has CDR1 SNHLY and CDR2 FYNNEI. Trimming stripped 4 bases from V and 3 bases from J, with 11 bases between. The CDR3 region has the DNA TGTGCCAGCAGTGTGGGGTTTCAGACAGATACGCAGTATTTT. Protein sequence: CASSVGFQTDTQYF.

The CDR3 loop reads CASSYRDRGNTDTQYF. Here the CDR3 DNA reads TGTGCCAGCAGCTACCGGGACAGGGGCAACACAGATACGCAGTATTTT. The V call is TRBV7-6, the J call TRBJ2-3, with 10 bases fitting TRBD1. After removal of 4 bases from V and 2 bases from J, the junction contained 6 bases not matched to a gene. Germline V gene lookup returns CDR1 SGHVS and CDR2 FNYEAQ. This CDR3 has 16 residues. Drawing the rest from reference TRBV7-6 and TRBJ2-3, the complete variable domain is GAGVSQSPRYKVTKRGQDVALRCDPISGHVSLYWYRQALGQGPEFLTYFNYEAQQDKSGLPNDRFSAERPEGSISTLTIQRTEQRDSAMYRCASSYRDRGNTDTQYFGPGTRLTVL.

J is TRBJ2-5 and V is TRBV7-9; 12 bases map to TRBD1. Near its end, the DNA agrees better with TRBJ2-7, so the J call may be wrong. Germline V CDR1 and CDR2: SEHNR, FQNEAQ (reference sequence). The CDR3 is 18 amino acids. The DNA of the CDR3 is TGTGCCAGCAGCTCATGGGGGGGGACAGGGGGCTCCTTGTCCGAGCAGTACTTC. This gives the protein CASSSWGGTGGSLSEQYF.

The V and J genes are TRBV5-1 and TRBJ2-2, with TRBD2 matching 14 bases. The germline V gene has CDR1 SGHRS and CDR2 YFSETQ. The V and J ends lost 3 bases and 3 bases, in that order; junction bases with no gene match: 4. The CDR3 is made up of 17 amino acids. The CDR3 DNA reads as TGCGCCAGCAGCTCGGGACTAGCGGGAGCGGACACCGGGGAGCTGTTTTTT. Protein product: CASSSGLAGADTGELFF.

This clonotype was counted ten times or more. This chain joins TRBV6-6 and TRBJ2-7, with D possibly TRBD1 on 6 matching bases. V gave up 0 bases and J gave up 2 bases, with 14 bases separating them. Per germline, CDR1 MNHNY and CDR2 SVGAGI (reference sequence). The CDR3 spans 16 residues. For the CDR3, the DNA is TGTGCCAGCAGTTACTCGAGGTCAGGGGCCACCTACGAGCAGTACTTC. Protein: CASSYSRSGATYEQYF.

V usage is TRBV18 and J usage is TRBJ1-4; D is undetermined. Germline V CDR1 and CDR2: KGHSH, LQKENI. CDR3 size: 16 residues. Trimming left V 4 bases short and J 5 bases short, with 17 bases between. CDR3 amino acids: CASSLVPGSPNEKLFF. CDR3 in DNA: TGTGCCAGCTCACTCGTCCCCGGCAGCCCGAATGAAAAACTGTTTTTT.

This clonotype appeared a few times. The rearrangement links TRBV9 to TRBJ2-5; D remains unclear. The CDR3 spans 14 residues. V was shortened by 0 bases and J by 5 bases, with 11 bases between the two germline ends. Germline CDR1 SGDLS, CDR2 YYNGEE. CDR3 coding DNA: TGTGCCAGCAGCGTAGACGTGGTGGGGGAGACCCAGTACTTC. It codes for CASSVDVVGETQYF.

This clonotype was seen more than once but under ten times. V usage is TRBV4-1 and J usage is TRBJ1-5, with a possible D match to TRBD1 (5 bases). Germline CDR1 and CDR2: MGHRA and YSYEKL. The V and J ends lost 3 bases and 0 bases respectively, with 12 bases between them. The CDR3 runs 16 residues. In DNA, the CDR3 is TGCGCCAGCAGCCATCTTACAGGATATAGCAATCAGCCCCAGCATTTT. Translated: CASSHLTGYSNQPQHF.

The chain is built from TRBV9 and TRBJ2-1; D possibly corresponds to TRBD2 (5 bases). V gave up 3 bases and J gave up 0 bases, with 13 bases separating them. CDR3 length: 16 residues. Germline V gene lookup returns CDR1 SGDLS and CDR2 YYNGEE. CDR3 in DNA: TGTGCCAGCAGCGGCGGGCGGACGGGCTCCTACAATGAGCAGTTCTTC. Translating it yields CASSGGRTGSYNEQFF. Together with reference TRBV9 and TRBJ2-1, the CDR3 gives the full variable domain: DSGVTQTPKHLITATGQRVTLRCSPRSGDLSVYWYQQSLDQGLQFLIQYYNGEERAKGNILERFSAQQFPDLHSELNLSSLELGDSALYFCASSGGRTGSYNEQFFGPGTRLTVL.

The V gene is TRBV27, the J gene TRBJ1-6; a weak D match, TRBD1 (5 bases). The germline V gene has CDR1 MNHEY and CDR2 SMNVEV (reference sequence). This CDR3 has 14 amino acids. Trimming removed 5 bases from V and 14 bases from J, with 19 bases in between. The DNA for the CDR3 is TGTGCCAGCAGTAAAGCTCCGGGACCCTTATCCCTCCACTTT. Encoded protein: CASSKAPGPLSLHF.

In its sample, this clonotype was seen many times. This chain connects TRBV6-5 to TRBJ1-2; D might be TRBD1 (5 bases). CDR3 size: 14 residues. Germline-derived CDR1 and CDR2 are MNHEY and SVGAGI. The V gene lost 6 bases and the J gene lost 4 bases, with 15 bases spanning the gap. As DNA, the CDR3 is TGTGCCAGCAGCCGCAGCGGGACGATCTATGGCTACACCTTC. This codes for CASSRSGTIYGYTF.

The chain carries TRBV7-8 and TRBJ2-5, with 9 bases matching TRBD2. Germline loops: CDR1 SGHVS, CDR2 FQNEAQ. The CDR3 loop spans 16 amino acids. V was clipped by 1 base and J by 5 bases; unmatched bases: 8. CDR3 in DNA: TGTGCCAGCAGCTTAGTTCGAGCGGGAGGACGGGAGACCCAGTACTTC. It specifies CASSLVRAGGRETQYF.

This clonotype was found many times. The rearrangement uses TRBV12-3 or TRBV12-4 and TRBJ2-5, with D unresolved. The ends were cut back, 8 bases at V and 0 bases at J, with 7 bases in the middle. This CDR3 is built from 12 residues. The CDR3 bases are TGTGCCAGCCCTATGTACCAAGAGACCCAGTACTTC. This encodes CASPMYQETQYF.

This clonotype was counted only a few times. The chain is built from TRBV12-3 or TRBV12-4 and TRBJ2-5; 7 positions agree with TRBD1. The V and J ends lost 10 bases and 1 base, in that order; junction bases with no gene match: 9. The CDR3 runs to 14 residues. CDR3 amino acids: CATRRGPFQETQYF. The CDR3 nucleotides read TGTGCCACGAGAAGGGGGCCATTCCAAGAGACCCAGTACTTC.

This clonotype was counted a few times. This chain uses TRBV4-2 with TRBJ2-2; no clear D. Trimming stripped 1 base from V and 8 bases from J, with 11 bases between. Germline CDR1 and CDR2: LGHNA and YNFKEQ. The CDR3 contains 14 residues. As DNA, the CDR3 is TGTGCCAGCAGCCAAGCGTCGTTCGGAGGGGAGCTGTTTTTT. The encoded protein is CASSQASFGGELFF.

The chain carries TRBV5-1 and TRBJ2-2; 9 nucleotides match TRBD2. J lost 1 base, V lost 4 bases, and 5 bases had no gene match. The CDR3 contains 16 residues. Germline lookup yields CDR1 SGHRS and CDR2 YFSETQ. DNA for the CDR3: TGCGCCAGCAGCCCCCTAGCGGGGATGAACACCGGGGAGCTGTTTTTT. Residues: CASSPLAGMNTGELFF.

CDR3 protein: CASSLAGQGLNEQYF. As DNA, the CDR3 is TGTGCCAGCTCACTTGCGGGACAGGGGCTGAACGAGCAGTACTTC. V gene TRBV18 combines with J gene TRBJ2-4, with 10 nucleotides matching TRBD1. The DNA matches TRBJ2-7 better at its end, which makes the J call doubtful. CDR3 length: 15 amino acids. Per germline, CDR1 KGHSH and CDR2 LQKENI.

This clonotype was recorded many times. The chain uses TRBV20-1 and TRBJ1-2, with no clear D. The ends were cut back, 3 bases at V and 4 bases at J, with 9 bases in the middle. This CDR3 contains 12 residues. The germline gives CDR1 DFQATT, CDR2 SNEGSKA (reference sequence). This CDR3 reads CSARASSYGYTF. The CDR3 coding sequence is TGCAGTGCTAGGGCTTCCAGCTATGGCTACACCTTC.

The chain carries TRBV4-1 and TRBJ2-7; a weak D match, TRBD1 (7 bases). Germline V gives CDR1 MGHRA, CDR2 YSYEKL. The V end lost 4 bases, the J end lost 5 bases, and 15 bases lay between the germline ends. This CDR3 region has 14 residues. CDR3 sequence (DNA): TGCGCCAGCAGCCTATCAGGGGGGAAGAACGAGCAGTACTTC. This encodes CASSLSGGKNEQYF.

The chain has TRBV5-1 and TRBJ1-1; D unclear. The V end lost 1 base, the J end lost 5 bases, and 9 bases lay between the germline ends. The germline V gene has CDR1 SGHRS and CDR2 YFSETQ. The CDR3 contains 13 residues. This CDR3 is CASSLFLATEAFF. DNA of the CDR3: TGCGCCAGCAGCTTGTTTCTGGCAACTGAAGCTTTCTTT.

Of note for this clonotype: A much larger clonotype is one base distant, so this may be a read error. The gene calls are TRBV6-6 and TRBJ1-6; 7 bases align to TRBD1. This CDR3 region has 14 residues. V was clipped by 5 bases and J by 10 bases; unmatched bases: 8. The germline gives CDR1 MNHNY, CDR2 SVGAGI (reference sequence). Written as DNA, the CDR3 is TGTGCCAGCAGTGACGGACAGGTCGGATCACCCCTCCACTTT. Translated, it gives CASSDGQVGSPLHF.